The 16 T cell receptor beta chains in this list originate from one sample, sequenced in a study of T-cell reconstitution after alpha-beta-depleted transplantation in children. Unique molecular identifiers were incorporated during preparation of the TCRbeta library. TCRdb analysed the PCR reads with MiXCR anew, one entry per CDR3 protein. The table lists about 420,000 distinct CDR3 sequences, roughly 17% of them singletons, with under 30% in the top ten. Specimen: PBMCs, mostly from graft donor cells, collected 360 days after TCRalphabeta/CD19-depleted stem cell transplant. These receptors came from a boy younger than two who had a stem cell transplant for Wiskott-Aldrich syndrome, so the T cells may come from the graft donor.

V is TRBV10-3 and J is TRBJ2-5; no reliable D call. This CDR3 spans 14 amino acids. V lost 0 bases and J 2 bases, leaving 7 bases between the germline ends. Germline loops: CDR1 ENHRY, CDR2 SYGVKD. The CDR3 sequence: CAISESTVQETQYF. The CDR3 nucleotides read TGTGCCATCAGTGAGTCTACAGTACAAGAGACCCAGTACTTC.

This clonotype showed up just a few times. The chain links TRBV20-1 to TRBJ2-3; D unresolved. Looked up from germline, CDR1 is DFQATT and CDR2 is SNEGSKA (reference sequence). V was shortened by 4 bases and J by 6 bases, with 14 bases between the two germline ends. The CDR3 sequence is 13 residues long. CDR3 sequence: CSAKDPMGDTQYF. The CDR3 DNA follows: TGCAGTGCTAAAGACCCAATGGGGGATACGCAGTATTTT.

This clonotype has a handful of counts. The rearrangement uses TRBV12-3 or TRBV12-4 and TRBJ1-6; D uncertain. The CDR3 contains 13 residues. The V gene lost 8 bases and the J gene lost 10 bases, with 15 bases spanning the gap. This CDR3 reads CASSGHNLSPLHF. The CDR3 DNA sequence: TGTGCCAGCTCCGGGCATAACCTCTCACCCCTCCACTTT.

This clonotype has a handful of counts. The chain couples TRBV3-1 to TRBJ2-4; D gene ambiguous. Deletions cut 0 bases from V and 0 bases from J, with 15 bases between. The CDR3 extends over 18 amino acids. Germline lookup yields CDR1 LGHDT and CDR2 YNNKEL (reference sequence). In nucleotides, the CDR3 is TGTGCCAGCAGCCAAGAACTCGTCCGGGCAGTAGCCAAAAACATTCAGTACTTC. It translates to CASSQELVRAVAKNIQYF. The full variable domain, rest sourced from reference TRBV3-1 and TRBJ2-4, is DTAVSQTPKYLVTQMGNDKSIKCEQNLGHDTMYWYKQDSKKFLKIMFSYNNKELIINETVPNRFSPKSPDKAHLNLHINSLELGDSAVYFCASSQELVRAVAKNIQYFGAGTRLSVL.

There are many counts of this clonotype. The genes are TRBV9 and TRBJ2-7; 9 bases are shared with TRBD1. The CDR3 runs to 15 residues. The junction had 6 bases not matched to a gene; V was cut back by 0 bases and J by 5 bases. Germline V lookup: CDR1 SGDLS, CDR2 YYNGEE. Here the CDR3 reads CASSVVGDRVHEQYF. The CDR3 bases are TGTGCCAGCAGCGTAGTGGGGGACAGGGTCCACGAGCAGTACTTC.

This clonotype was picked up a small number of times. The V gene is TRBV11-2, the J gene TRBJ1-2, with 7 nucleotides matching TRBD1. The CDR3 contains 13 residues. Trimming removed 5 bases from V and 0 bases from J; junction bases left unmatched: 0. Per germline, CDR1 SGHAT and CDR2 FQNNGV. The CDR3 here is CASSRGPNYGYTF. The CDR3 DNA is TGTGCCAGCAGCAGGGGGCCTAACTATGGCTACACCTTC. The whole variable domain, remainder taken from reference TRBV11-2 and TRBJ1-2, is EAGVAQSPRYKIIEKRQSVAFWCNPISGHATLYWYQQILGQGPKLLIQFQNNGVVDDSQLPKDRFSAERLKGVDSTLKIQPAKLEDSAVYLCASSRGPNYGYTFGSGTRLTVV.

Here the CDR3 reads CASSYGRGQPQHF. The CDR3, as DNA: TGTGCCAGCAGTTATGGGAGGGGTCAGCCCCAGCATTTT. The V and J genes are TRBV6-6 and TRBJ1-5; D is perhaps TRBD1 (5 bases). The CDR3 is 13 residues long. Germline lookup yields CDR1 MNHNY and CDR2 SVGAGI (reference sequence). The V end was cut by 3 bases, the J end by 6 bases, with 9 bases between.

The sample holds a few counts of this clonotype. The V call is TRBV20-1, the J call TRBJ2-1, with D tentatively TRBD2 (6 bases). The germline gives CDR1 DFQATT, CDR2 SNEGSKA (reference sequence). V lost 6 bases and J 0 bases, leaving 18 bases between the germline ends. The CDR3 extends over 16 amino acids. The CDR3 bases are TGCAGTGCACGCTTGCCGGGACTGAGCTCCTACAATGAGCAGTTCTTC. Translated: CSARLPGLSSYNEQFF.

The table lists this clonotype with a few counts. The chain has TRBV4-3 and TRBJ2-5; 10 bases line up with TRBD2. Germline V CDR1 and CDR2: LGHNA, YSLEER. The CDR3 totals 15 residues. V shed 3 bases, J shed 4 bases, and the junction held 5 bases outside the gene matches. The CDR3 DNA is TGCGCCAGCAGCCAGTTGAGCGGGAGGGGAGAGACCCAGTACTTC. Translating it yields CASSQLSGRGETQYF.

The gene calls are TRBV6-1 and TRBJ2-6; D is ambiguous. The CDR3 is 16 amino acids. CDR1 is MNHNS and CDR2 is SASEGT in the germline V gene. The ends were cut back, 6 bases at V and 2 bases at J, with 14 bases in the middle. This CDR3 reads CASSRLSFPGANVLTF. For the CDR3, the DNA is TGTGCCAGCAGCCGCCTGTCGTTCCCTGGGGCCAACGTCCTGACTTTC.

The DNA of the CDR3 is TGTGCCACCCATCACATGAACACCGGGGAGCTGTTTTTT. Encoded protein: CATHHMNTGELFF. This rearrangement joins TRBV27 to TRBJ2-2; D remains unclear. The CDR3 is made up of 13 amino acids. The germline V and J ends were trimmed by 10 bases and 1 base, with 10 bases remaining between them. Germline CDR1 MNHEY, CDR2 SMNVEV (reference sequence).

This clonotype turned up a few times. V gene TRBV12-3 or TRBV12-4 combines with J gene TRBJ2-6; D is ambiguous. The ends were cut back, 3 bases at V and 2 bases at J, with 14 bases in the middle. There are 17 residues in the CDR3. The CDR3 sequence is CASSFGFEVTGANVLTF. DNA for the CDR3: TGTGCCAGCAGTTTTGGGTTCGAAGTAACTGGGGCCAACGTCCTGACTTTC.

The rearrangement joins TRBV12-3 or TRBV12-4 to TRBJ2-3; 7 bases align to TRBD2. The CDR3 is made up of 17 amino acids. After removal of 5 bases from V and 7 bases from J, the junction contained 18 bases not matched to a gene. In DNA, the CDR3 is TGTGCCAGCAGTCCGTCGTGGGGACTAAGGAATCCCTATACGCAGTATTTT. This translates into CASSPSWGLRNPYTQYF.

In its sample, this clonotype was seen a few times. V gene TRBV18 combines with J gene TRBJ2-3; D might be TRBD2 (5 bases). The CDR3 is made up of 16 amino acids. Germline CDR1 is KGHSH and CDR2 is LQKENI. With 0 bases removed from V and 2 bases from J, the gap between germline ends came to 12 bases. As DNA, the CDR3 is TGTGCCAGCTCACCACCGCGGGTATTCCCCACAGATACGCAGTATTTT. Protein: CASSPPRVFPTDTQYF.

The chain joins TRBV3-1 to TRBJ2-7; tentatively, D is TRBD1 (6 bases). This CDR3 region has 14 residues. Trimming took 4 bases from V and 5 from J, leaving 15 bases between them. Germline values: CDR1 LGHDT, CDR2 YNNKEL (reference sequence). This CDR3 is CASSRDILRDEQYF. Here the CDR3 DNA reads TGTGCCAGCAGCCGGGACATCCTTCGGGACGAGCAGTACTTC.

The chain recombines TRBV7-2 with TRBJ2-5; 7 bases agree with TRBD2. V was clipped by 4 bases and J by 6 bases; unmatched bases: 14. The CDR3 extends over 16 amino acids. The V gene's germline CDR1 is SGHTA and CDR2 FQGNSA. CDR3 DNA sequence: TGTGCCAGCAGCTCCCAACCTAGAAGCGGGGAGAAGACCCAGTACTTC. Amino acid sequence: CASSSQPRSGEKTQYF.